This TCR beta chain was sequenced during a study of T-cell memory formation after mild COVID-19. Findings and limits, study-wide: Shrinking CD4+ clones were chiefly CM and EM; CD8+ ones were chiefly EMRA. The study detected some responding clones in pre-infection memory, suggesting cross-reactive memory joined.

V was shortened by 5 bases and J by 2 bases, with 9 bases between the two germline ends. This CDR3 spans 14 amino acids. Germline loops: CDR1 SSHAT, CDR2 FNYEAQ (reference sequence). Amplification by 5'RACE using constant-segment primers produced TCR alpha and TCR beta cDNA libraries that carried sample barcodes and UMIs. MiXCR, applied by TCRdb to the 5' RACE reads, yields one record per CDR3 protein. This sample has about 620,000 distinct CDR3 sequences, with approximately 18% found just once. About this clonotype itself: Its antigen is currently unknown.

This chain connects TRBV7-7 to TRBJ2-2; D not certain. Material for sequencing was PBMCs or a T cell subset sorted from them (not recorded which). The source of this sequence is an adult woman who had mild COVID-19 (a few samples of this study predate the infection). Cell type and time point are not known. The CDR3 protein is CASSAAINTGELFF. The CDR3 nucleotides read TGTGCCAGCAGCGCGGCCATCAACACCGGGGAGCTGTTTTTT. Together with reference TRBV7-7 and TRBJ2-2, the CDR3 gives the full variable domain: GAGVSQSPRYKVTKRGQDVTLRCDPISSHATLYWYQQALGQGPEFLTYFNYEAQPDKSGLPSDRFSAERPEGSISTLTIQRTEQRDSAMYRCASSAAINTGELFFGEGSRLTVL.